The 12 T cell receptor beta chains below come from one sample, sequenced in a study of spatial heterogeneity in lung cancer. The time point denotes: sample taken at primary tumor resection. Whole RNA from tumor, nontumor lung or frozen PBMC was sequenced unsorted. In TCRdb, the 5' RACE reads were re-called with MiXCR into one record per CDR3 protein. Of tens of thousands of distinct CDR3 sequences in the sample, roughly 7% are singletons; the top ten hold roughly 3%. The sequences come from PBMCs, collected at surgery. The receptors shown here come from a female donor with early-stage non-small cell lung cancer.

Many counts were recorded for this clonotype. The rearrangement joins TRBV7-6 to TRBJ2-3; 9 bases are a match to TRBD2. The CDR3 covers 14 residues. The ends lost 7 bases at V and 4 bases at J; junction bases unmatched: 6. The germline V gene has CDR1 SGHVS and CDR2 FNYEAQ. CDR3 nucleotide sequence: TGTGCCAGCACTGGACTAGCGCCCGCAGATACGCAGTATTTT. Protein product: CASTGLAPADTQYF.

This clonotype was observed a handful of times. The chain joins TRBV5-1 to TRBJ2-3, with TRBD1 matching over 12 bases. Trimming at V came to 4 bases and at J to 2 bases, leaving 5 bases not matched to a gene. Germline CDR1 and CDR2: SGHRS and YFSETQ. The CDR3 has 16 residues. In nucleotides, the CDR3 is TGCGCCAGCAGCATTGGGACAGGGGGCAACACAGATACGCAGTATTTT. Translating gives CASSIGTGGNTDTQYF. Supplemented by reference TRBV5-1 and TRBJ2-3, the full variable domain reads KAGVTQTPRYLIKTRGQQVTLSCSPISGHRSVSWYQQTPGQGLQFLFEYFSETQRNKGNFPGRFSGRQFSNSRSEMNVSTLELGDSALYLCASSIGTGGNTDTQYFGPGTRLTVL.

This clonotype came up many times. This chain uses TRBV7-8 with TRBJ2-5; no reliable D call. V gave up 0 bases and J gave up 4 bases, with 6 bases separating them. Germline assignment: CDR1 SGHVS and CDR2 FQNEAQ. CDR3 length: 13 residues. CDR3 coding DNA: TGTGCCAGCAGCTTAGCGCGAGGAGAGACCCAGTACTTC. Protein sequence: CASSLARGETQYF.

The rearrangement links TRBV7-3 to TRBJ1-6, with 10 bases identical to TRBD1. After removal of 3 bases from V and 10 bases from J, the junction contained 3 bases not matched to a gene. Per germline, CDR1 SGHTA and CDR2 FQGTGA. CDR3 length equals 14 residues. DNA of the CDR3: TGTGCCAGCAGCTTGGGGACAGGGGCGTCACCCCTCCACTTT. This encodes CASSLGTGASPLHF.

This clonotype was seen repeatedly, ten times or more. V usage is TRBV30 and J usage is TRBJ1-5, with 7 bases that match TRBD1. Trimming took 3 bases from V and 2 from J; bases not matched to a gene: 7. CDR1 and CDR2 from the germline V gene are GTSNPN and SVGIG (reference sequence). The CDR3 extends over 15 amino acids. The CDR3 loop reads CAWSWGGQGNQPQHF. In DNA form, the CDR3 reads TGTGCCTGGAGCTGGGGCGGACAGGGCAATCAGCCCCAGCATTTT.

This clonotype occurred many times. The genes are TRBV20-1 and TRBJ2-5; 9 bases align to TRBD2. The V segment lost 4 bases and the J segment 6 bases; nucleotides outside the gene matches: 9. Germline loops: CDR1 DFQATT, CDR2 SNEGSKA (reference sequence). The CDR3 is made up of 14 amino acids. Written as DNA, the CDR3 is TGCAGTGCTACTAGTAGCCTAGCGGGGAAGACCCAGTACTTC. This codes for CSATSSLAGKTQYF.

This clonotype showed up many times. The gene calls are TRBV19 and TRBJ2-3, with 10 bases aligning to TRBD1. The V segment lost 7 bases and the J segment 3 bases; nucleotides outside the gene matches: 7. CDR3 size: 15 residues. Per germline, CDR1 LNHDA and CDR2 SQIVND (reference sequence). CDR3 loop: CASTQWGQGTDTQYF. CDR3 bases: TGTGCCAGTACCCAATGGGGACAGGGGACAGATACGCAGTATTTT.

J is TRBJ1-1 and V is TRBV12-3 or TRBV12-4; perhaps TRBD1 as D (5 bases). The CDR3 contains 14 residues. Deletions cut 4 bases from V and 4 bases from J, with 13 bases between. The CDR3 here is CASSYKGSGTEAFF. As DNA, the CDR3 is TGTGCCAGCAGTTATAAGGGGTCGGGCACTGAAGCTTTCTTT.

V and J are TRBV5-4 and TRBJ2-7; D is unresolved. Deletions cut 1 base from V and 6 bases from J, with 8 bases between. Germline V lookup: CDR1 SGHNT, CDR2 YYREEE (reference sequence). CDR3 length equals 12 residues. The CDR3 loop is CASSLTVGEQYF. The CDR3 nucleotides are TGTGCCAGCAGCTTGACGGTAGGCGAGCAGTACTTC.

This clonotype was counted only a few times. This chain links TRBV5-1 with TRBJ1-2; possible D gene TRBD1, 5 bases. Germline CDR1 SGHRS, CDR2 YFSETQ. This CDR3 is built from 14 residues. With 7 bases removed from V and 2 bases from J, the gap between germline ends came to 15 bases. In nucleotides, the CDR3 is TGCGCCAGCGGGGGGGTCACCCCGAACTATGGCTACACCTTC. Its translation is CASGGVTPNYGYTF.

The chain couples TRBV28 to TRBJ1-1; D perhaps matches TRBD1 (6 bases). The germline gives CDR1 MDHEN, CDR2 SYDVKM. The V and J ends lost 5 bases and 6 bases respectively, with 10 bases between them. CDR3 length: 12 amino acids. The CDR3 loop is CASSGGGAEAFF. CDR3 DNA sequence: TGTGCCAGCAGTGGCGGGGGCGCTGAAGCTTTCTTT.

This clonotype was recorded at least ten times. This chain links TRBV7-2 with TRBJ2-5; D remains ambiguous. Germline CDR1 reads SGHTA; CDR2 reads FQGNSA. The CDR3 has 11 amino acids. Trimming took off 8 bases at V and 9 bases at J, with 13 bases between the two ends. Written as DNA, the CDR3 is TGTGCCAGCGGCGCGGTGGTCCCCCAGTACTTC. This gives the protein CASGAVVPQYF.